These T cell receptor beta chains were read from a single sample in a study of neurological immune-mediated disorders. MiXCR was run by TCRdb on the 5' RACE reads, yielding one entry per CDR3 protein. The table records under 70,000 distinct CDR3 sequences, roughly 3.1% of them present only once. The specimen sequenced was PBMCs. Receptor source: a woman in her fifties or sixties with multiple sclerosis. Each CDR3 is given with its conserved first and last residue. A D gene is named only where the DNA matches it firmly. Not every row has a clone size; where given, it reads once, few, many or a size class.

CDR3 length: 15; V gene: TRBV6-2/TRBV6-3; D gene: -; J gene: TRBJ2-7; clone size: many; CDR3 DNA: TGTGCCAGCAGTCCCTCGGGACACGGGACCTACGAGCAGTACTTC; CDR3 protein: CASSPSGHGTYEQYF
CDR3 length: 16; V gene: TRBV10-3; D gene: -; J gene: TRBJ1-6; clone size: many; CDR3 DNA: TGTGCCATCAGTGAAACGGGCGGCACCTATAATTCACCCCTCCACTTT; CDR3 protein: CAISETGGTYNSPLHF
CDR3 length: 15; V gene: TRBV5-5; D gene: -; J gene: TRBJ1-1; clone size: many; CDR3 DNA: TGTGCCAGCAGCTTTACCCGGCAGGGAAACACTGAAGCTTTCTTT; CDR3 protein: CASSFTRQGNTEAFF
CDR3 length: 16; V gene: TRBV24-1; D gene: -; J gene: TRBJ2-1; clone size: many; CDR3 DNA: TGTGCCACCAGTGATTTAGGGAGGAGCTCCTACAATGAGCAGTTCTTC; CDR3 protein: CATSDLGRSSYNEQFF
CDR3 length: 18; V gene: TRBV28; D gene: TRBD2; J gene: TRBJ2-3; clone size: many; CDR3 DNA: TGTGCCAGCAGCACCGCTATATCACTAGCGGGGAGCACAGATACGCAGTATTTT; CDR3 protein: CASSTAISLAGSTDTQYF
CDR3 length: 15; V gene: TRBV20-1; D gene: TRBD2; J gene: TRBJ2-3; clone size: many; CDR3 DNA: TGCAGTGCATGGGCCCTTAGCGGGGACACAGATACGCAGTATTTT; CDR3 protein: CSAWALSGDTDTQYF
CDR3 length: 15; V gene: TRBV9; D gene: -; J gene: TRBJ2-1; clone size: many; CDR3 DNA: TGTGCCAGCAGCGTAAGGACTGCGGGGTACAATGAGCAGTTCTTC; CDR3 protein: CASSVRTAGYNEQFF
CDR3 length: 13; V gene: TRBV4-3; D gene: -; J gene: TRBJ1-6; clone size: many; CDR3 DNA: TGCGCCAGCCAGGGCTCCTATAATTCACCCCTCCACTTT; CDR3 protein: CASQGSYNSPLHF
CDR3 length: 12; V gene: TRBV20-1; D gene: -; J gene: TRBJ1-4; clone size: many; CDR3 DNA: TGCAGTGCTAGTTGGCTCAATGAAAAACTGTTTTTT; CDR3 protein: CSASWLNEKLFF
CDR3 length: 15; V gene: TRBV5-1; D gene: TRBD2; J gene: TRBJ2-5; clone size: many; CDR3 DNA: TGCGCCAGCAGCATGGGACTAGCGGGGGAAGAGACCCAGTACTTC; CDR3 protein: CASSMGLAGEETQYF
CDR3 length: 15; V gene: TRBV7-2; D gene: -; J gene: TRBJ2-7; clone size: many; CDR3 DNA: TGTGCCAGCAGCTTACTGGGTCCGAGCTCCTACGAGCAGTACTTC; CDR3 protein: CASSLLGPSSYEQYF
CDR3 length: 12; V gene: TRBV27; D gene: -; J gene: TRBJ1-1; clone size: many; CDR3 DNA: TGTGCCAGCAAGACTGGGGAGGCGAAAGCTTTCTTT; CDR3 protein: CASKTGEAKAFF
CDR3 length: 14; V gene: TRBV18; D gene: -; J gene: TRBJ2-7; clone size: many; CDR3 DNA: TGTGCCAGCTCACGAGGAGGGGATTACTACGAGCAGTACTTC; CDR3 protein: CASSRGGDYYEQYF
CDR3 length: 14; V gene: TRBV5-6; D gene: -; J gene: TRBJ2-5; clone size: many; CDR3 DNA: TGTGCCAGCAGCTCCACGGGTCGCCCAGAGACCCAGTACTTC; CDR3 protein: CASSSTGRPETQYF
CDR3 length: 14; V gene: TRBV11-3; D gene: -; J gene: TRBJ1-6; clone size: many; CDR3 DNA: TGTGCCAGCAGTATCCGGGCCTCCAATTCACCCCTCCACTTT; CDR3 protein: CASSIRASNSPLHF
CDR3 length: 18; V gene: TRBV12-3/TRBV12-4; D gene: -; J gene: TRBJ2-7; clone size: many; CDR3 DNA: TGTGCCAGCAGTTTTCAGGACAGAATGTTTCGAGGGGCCTACGAGCAGTACTTC; CDR3 protein: CASSFQDRMFRGAYEQYF
CDR3 length: 13; V gene: TRBV7-2; D gene: TRBD2; J gene: TRBJ2-1; clone size: many; CDR3 DNA: TGTGCCAGCAGCCTTAGGCGGGAGTGGGAGCAGTTCTTC; CDR3 protein: CASSLRREWEQFF
CDR3 length: 15; V gene: TRBV7-2; D gene: TRBD2; J gene: TRBJ2-1; clone size: many; CDR3 DNA: TGTGCCAGCGAGCAGCTAGCGGGGGGATACAATGAGCAGTTCTTC; CDR3 protein: CASEQLAGGYNEQFF
CDR3 length: 14; V gene: TRBV5-1; D gene: -; J gene: TRBJ2-3; clone size: many; CDR3 DNA: TGCGCCAGCAGCTTGACCCCTAGCACAGATACGCAGTATTTT; CDR3 protein: CASSLTPSTDTQYF
CDR3 length: 14; V gene: TRBV20-1; D gene: -; J gene: TRBJ2-1; clone size: many; CDR3 DNA: TGCAGTGCTTTGGGCCCAGTCAGTTCCAATGAGCAGTTCTTC; CDR3 protein: CSALGPVSSNEQFF
CDR3 length: 15; V gene: TRBV7-6; D gene: -; J gene: TRBJ1-6; clone size: few; CDR3 DNA: TGTGCCAGCAGCTCCGGGACGGAATATGGTTCACCCCTCCACTTT; CDR3 protein: CASSSGTEYGSPLHF
CDR3 length: 12; V gene: TRBV25-1; D gene: TRBD1; J gene: TRBJ1-3; clone size: many; CDR3 DNA: TGTGCCAGCATAGGGGGCAGAAACACCATATATTTT; CDR3 protein: CASIGGRNTIYF
CDR3 length: 14; V gene: TRBV5-4; D gene: TRBD1; J gene: TRBJ2-1; clone size: -; CDR3 DNA: TGTGCCAGCAGCTTGGTACAGGGGATCTATGAGCAGTTCTTC; CDR3 protein: CASSLVQGIYEQFF
CDR3 length: 15; V gene: TRBV20-1; D gene: TRBD1; J gene: TRBJ1-6; clone size: many; CDR3 DNA: TGCAGTGCTAGAGTAACTGGCAGGGGGCTTTCACCCCTCCACTTT; CDR3 protein: CSARVTGRGLSPLHF
CDR3 length: 16; V gene: TRBV3-1; D gene: -; J gene: TRBJ2-3; clone size: once; CDR3 DNA: TGTGCCAGCAGCCTCCCAAATAGCGACCAAACAGATACGCAGTATTTT; CDR3 protein: CASSLPNSDQTDTQYF
CDR3 length: 10; V gene: TRBV20-1; D gene: -; J gene: TRBJ1-6; clone size: many; CDR3 DNA: TGCAGTGCTCAGACGGGGGCCCTCCACTTT; CDR3 protein: CSAQTGALHF
CDR3 length: 17; V gene: TRBV4-3; D gene: TRBD1; J gene: TRBJ2-3; clone size: many; CDR3 DNA: TGCGCCAGCAGCCAGAGGACAGGCTACCCTAACACAGATACGCAGTATTTT; CDR3 protein: CASSQRTGYPNTDTQYF
CDR3 length: 15; V gene: TRBV6-2/TRBV6-3; D gene: -; J gene: TRBJ2-1; clone size: many; CDR3 DNA: TGTGCCAGCAGTTATTTGGGCGTAGGCTACAATGAGCAGTTCTTC; CDR3 protein: CASSYLGVGYNEQFF
CDR3 length: 14; V gene: TRBV5-6; D gene: -; J gene: TRBJ1-2; clone size: many; CDR3 DNA: TGTGCCAGCAGCTTGGCGGCTTCGGGCTATGGCTACACCTTC; CDR3 protein: CASSLAASGYGYTF
CDR3 length: 14; V gene: TRBV7-2; D gene: -; J gene: TRBJ2-5; clone size: many; CDR3 DNA: TGTGCCAGCTCTAGGGGAAGCGGGCAAGAGACCCAGTACTTC; CDR3 protein: CASSRGSGQETQYF
CDR3 length: 13; V gene: TRBV20-1; D gene: -; J gene: TRBJ1-1; clone size: many; CDR3 DNA: TGCAGTGCTAGGAGACAGTGGAACACTGAAGCTTTCTTT; CDR3 protein: CSARRQWNTEAFF
CDR3 length: 15; V gene: TRBV11-2; D gene: TRBD1; J gene: TRBJ2-7; clone size: many; CDR3 DNA: TGTGCCAGCAGCCCGGGACAGGGGGCGACCTACGAGCAGTACTTC; CDR3 protein: CASSPGQGATYEQYF
CDR3 length: 16; V gene: TRBV5-1; D gene: -; J gene: TRBJ2-7; clone size: many; CDR3 DNA: TGCGCCAGCAGCTTGTTTTCTGGGGCCCCACTCTACGAGCAGTACTTC; CDR3 protein: CASSLFSGAPLYEQYF
CDR3 length: 11; V gene: TRBV29-1; D gene: -; J gene: TRBJ2-3; clone size: many; CDR3 DNA: TGCAGCGTCGGGACCTCAGATACGCAGTATTTT; CDR3 protein: CSVGTSDTQYF
CDR3 length: 17; V gene: TRBV6-4; D gene: TRBD1; J gene: TRBJ2-3; clone size: many; CDR3 DNA: TGTGCCAGCAGCAAAGACGCGGGACAGGAAAGGGCAGATACGCAGTATTTT; CDR3 protein: CASSKDAGQERADTQYF
CDR3 length: 14; V gene: TRBV5-6; D gene: -; J gene: TRBJ1-2; clone size: many; CDR3 DNA: TGTGCCAGCAGCTTGGTGTGGCCAGATTATGGCTACACCTTC; CDR3 protein: CASSLVWPDYGYTF
CDR3 length: 15; V gene: TRBV19; D gene: TRBD1; J gene: TRBJ2-5; clone size: many; CDR3 DNA: TGTGCCAGTAGTCCGGGACAGGGGGATCTGGAGACCCAGTACTTC; CDR3 protein: CASSPGQGDLETQYF
CDR3 length: 15; V gene: TRBV5-6; D gene: -; J gene: TRBJ1-1; clone size: many; CDR3 DNA: TGTGCCAGCAGTCAGGTTGGGAAACGAGGCACTGAAGCTTTCTTT; CDR3 protein: CASSQVGKRGTEAFF